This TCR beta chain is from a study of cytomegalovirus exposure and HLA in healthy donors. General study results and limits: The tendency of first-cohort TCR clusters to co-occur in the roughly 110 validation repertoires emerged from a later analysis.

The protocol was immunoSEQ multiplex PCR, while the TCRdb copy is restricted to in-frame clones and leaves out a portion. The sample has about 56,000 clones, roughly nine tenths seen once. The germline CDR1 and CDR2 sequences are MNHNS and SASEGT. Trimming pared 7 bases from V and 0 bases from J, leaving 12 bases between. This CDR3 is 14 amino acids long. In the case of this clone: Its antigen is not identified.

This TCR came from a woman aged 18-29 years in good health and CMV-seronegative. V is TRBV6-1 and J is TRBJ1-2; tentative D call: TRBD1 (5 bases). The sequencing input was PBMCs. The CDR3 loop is CASKTTVTNYGYTF. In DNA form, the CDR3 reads TGTGCCAGCAAGACGACAGTAACTAACTATGGCTACACCTTC.